Listed below are T cell receptor beta chains from one sample, sequenced in a study of T cell repertoires in cytomegalovirus infection. The antigens of these receptors remain unknown. TCRdb recomputed calls from the reads with MiXCR, one row per CDR3 protein. The data hold some 920,000 distinct CDR3 sequences, with around a third observed a single time. The source material was cultured CD8+ T cells from PBMCs, sampled from culture after CMV antigen stimulation. The receptors here all came from a human donor in good health (CMV status not recorded). Some clones in this sample may be carry-over from other donors' samples. Both conserved end residues are part of each CDR3. D genes are given only for firm matches. Clone size is given for some rows only: seen once, a few or many times, or a class if the clone is expanded.

V	D	J	size	DNA	CDR3
TRBV2	.	TRBJ1-1	.	TGTGCCAGCGGGTTTGCGCAGGAGCAAGCTTTCTTT	CASGFAQEQAFF
TRBV12-3/TRBV12-4	TRBD1	TRBJ2-7	once	TGTGCCAGCAGTCCCGGACAGGGCCACGGGCAGTACTTC	CASSPGQGHGQYF
TRBV20-1	.	TRBJ2-1	.	TGCAGTGCTATTACGGGATATTACTCCGACAATGAGCAGTTCTTC	CSAITGYYSDNEQFF
TRBV7-9	.	TRBJ1-4	.	TGTGCCAGCAGCCCCTCGGGAGACGAAAAACTGTTTTTT	CASSPSGDEKLFF
TRBV6-1	.	TRBJ2-3	few	TGTGCCAGCAACTCCAGGACAGATACGCAGTATTTT	CASNSRTDTQYF
TRBV12-3/TRBV12-4	.	TRBJ2-3	.	TGTGCCAGCAGTTCCACAGGGATAGATACGCAGAATTTT	CASSSTGIDTQNF
TRBV12-3/TRBV12-4	.	TRBJ2-3	few	TGTGCCAGCAGGGGGGGCGAGCCGCCTAGGTTAACGCAGTATTTT	CASRGGEPPRLTQYF
TRBV10-3	.	TRBJ1-1	.	TGTGCCATCAGTCCGAGGAGAGGGGTTGAGAACACTGAAGCTTTCTTT	CAISPRRGVENTEAFF
TRBV9	.	TRBJ2-1	.	TGTGCCAGCAGCGTATTCCAGGGGCCTCGCTCCTACAATGAGCAGTTCTTC	CASSVFQGPRSYNEQFF
TRBV28	TRBD1	TRBJ1-5	.	TGTGCCAGCAGAACAGGGGAAAATATGTATAGCAATCAGCCCCAGCATTTT	CASRTGENMYSNQPQHF
TRBV7-6	.	TRBJ2-1	few	TGTGCCAGCAGCGTACGGGGTGGAAATGAGCAGTTCTTC	CASSVRGGNEQFF
TRBV6-6	.	TRBJ1-5	few	TGTGCCAGCATCCCACTGGGACGCAATCAGCCCCAGCATTTT	CASIPLGRNQPQHF
TRBV7-9	.	TRBJ2-2	.	TGTGCCAGCAGCTCACCGGCGGGCACCGGGGAGCTGTTTTTT	CASSSPAGTGELFF
TRBV10-3	TRBD1	TRBJ1-1	.	TGTGCCATCCAGGGGACAGGGAACACTGAAGCTTTCTTT	CAIQGTGNTEAFF
TRBV6-6	.	TRBJ1-2	.	TGTGCCAGCAGTAATCCAGGGGATCCGAACTATGGCTACACCTTC	CASSNPGDPNYGYTF
TRBV14	.	TRBJ1-2	.	TGTGCCAGCAGCCCCGTGAGGTACCCAGATGGCTACACCTTC	CASSPVRYPDGYTF
TRBV6-6	.	TRBJ2-5	.	TGTGCCAGCAGTTACTCCCCATACGGGGAGACCCAGTACTTC	CASSYSPYGETQYF
TRBV5-4	.	TRBJ1-4	.	TGTGCCAGCAGCTTAGTACCCCGCCTACAGGGAACGAATGAAAAGCTGTTTTTT	CASSLVPRLQGTNEKLFF
TRBV5-5	TRBD1	TRBJ1-2	few	TGTGCCAGCAGCTTGGGGGACAGCTCACCCTATGGCTACACCTTC	CASSLGDSSPYGYTF
TRBV6-5	.	TRBJ1-2	few	TGTGCCAGCAGTTACTCGTCGGCATCCCTCCGCTATGGCTACACCTTC	CASSYSSASLRYGYTF
TRBV5-1	.	TRBJ2-1	many	TGCGCCAGCAGCGCGGCTCGGGATGAGCAGTTCTTC	CASSAARDEQFF
TRBV7-9	TRBD1	TRBJ1-2	few	TGTGCCAGCAGCTTCCCGGGACAGGGAAACACCTTC	CASSFPGQGNTF
TRBV14	TRBD1	TRBJ2-7	.	TGTGCCAGCAGCGTTGGGACAGGACACTCCTACGAGCAGTACTTC	CASSVGTGHSYEQYF
TRBV24-1	.	TRBJ2-2	few	TGTGCCACCAGCCCGGGGACCGGGGAGCTGTTTTTT	CATSPGTGELFF
TRBV5-1	TRBD1	TRBJ2-1	.	TGCGCCAGCAGCTGGCCCGGACAGGGGCCGACAAGGAATGAGCAGTTCTTC	CASSWPGQGPTRNEQFF
TRBV7-6	TRBD2	TRBJ2-6	.	TGTGCCAGCAGCCCTCTAGCGGGGGGGCGTGGGGCCAACGTCCTGACTTTC	CASSPLAGGRGANVLTF
TRBV4-3	.	TRBJ2-1	few	TGCGCCAGCAGCCAAGGCGAAGGGGTCGATGAGCAGTTCTTC	CASSQGEGVDEQFF
TRBV5-1	TRBD1	TRBJ2-1	few	TGCGCCAGCAGCCCAGGACAGGGGGCGAATGAGCAGTTCTTC	CASSPGQGANEQFF
TRBV7-2	.	TRBJ2-1	many	TGTGCCAGCACCATAAGGGGGGTCCCCTACAATGAGCAGTTCTTC	CASTIRGVPYNEQFF
TRBV6-1	.	TRBJ1-2	.	TGTGCCAACATAGGAGTTTGGTCTTCTCGCTATGGCTACACCTTC	CANIGVWSSRYGYTF
TRBV5-3	.	TRBJ2-1	.	TGTGCCAGCAGCCCTGACGTGGACAATGAGCAGTTCTTC	CASSPDVDNEQFF
TRBV9	TRBD2	TRBJ2-1	many	TGTGCCAGCAGCACTAGCGGGGGGGCCCATGAGCAGTTCTTC	CASSTSGGAHEQFF
TRBV5-4	.	TRBJ1-3	many	TGTGCCAGCAGCGCAGACAGAGAGCCAAACACCATATATTTT	CASSADREPNTIYF
TRBV19	.	TRBJ1-6	few	TGTGCCAGTAGTATGGCCCAGGCCCGGTTCCCCCTCCACTTT	CASSMAQARFPLHF
TRBV7-9	TRBD2	TRBJ2-1	few	TGTGCCAGCAGCCCAATGGGAGCGGGGGGACGGACCAATGAGCAGTTCTTC	CASSPMGAGGRTNEQFF
TRBV6-5	.	TRBJ1-2	.	TGTGCCAGCAGTTACTCCCAGCTGGATGGCTACACCTTC	CASSYSQLDGYTF
TRBV4-3	.	TRBJ2-2	many	TGCGCCAGCAGCCAAGATAGGGGCAACACCGGGGAGCTGTTTTTT	CASSQDRGNTGELFF
TRBV7-9	TRBD2	TRBJ2-7	.	TGTGCCAGCAGCTCGGGACTAGAGTACGAGCAGTACTTC	CASSSGLEYEQYF
TRBV7-2	.	TRBJ1-6	.	TGTGCCAGCAGCCCCGAAACAGGGAGGCCTAGGCGTTCACGCCTCCACTTT	CASSPETGRPRRSRLHF
TRBV7-6	TRBD1	TRBJ2-3	.	TGTGCCAGCAGCCCCGTAGGACAGGAGCGGAACACAGATACGCAGTATTTT	CASSPVGQERNTDTQYF
TRBV7-9	TRBD1	TRBJ1-5	few	TGTGCCAGCAGCTCGGGGGTAGTCAGGGGGTTAAATCAGCCCCAGCATTTT	CASSSGVVRGLNQPQHF
TRBV7-9	TRBD2	TRBJ2-1	many	TGTGCCAGCATCGGGGAGGGTAAATTTGAGCAGTTCTTC	CASIGEGKFEQFF
TRBV7-9	TRBD2	TRBJ2-5	.	TGTGCCAGCAGCTCCTTAGCGGGTCCCCACCAAGAGACCCAGTACTTC	CASSSLAGPHQETQYF
TRBV4-3	TRBD1	TRBJ2-2	few	TGCGCCAGCAGCCCAAACACAGGGGGAGGCACCGGGGAGCTGTTTTTT	CASSPNTGGGTGELFF
TRBV7-2	.	TRBJ2-2	few	TGTGCCAGCAGCCCCTTCCGGGTTGACACCGGGGAGCTGTTTTTT	CASSPFRVDTGELFF
TRBV12-3/TRBV12-4	TRBD2	TRBJ2-1	.	TGTGCCAGCAGCCCCCGTTGGGCTAGCGGGGGACTTTACAATGAGCAGTTCTTC	CASSPRWASGGLYNEQFF
TRBV27	.	TRBJ2-2	.	TGTGCCAGCAGTGCTTTGGCAGACAACACCGGGGAGCTGTTTTTT	CASSALADNTGELFF
TRBV27	.	TRBJ1-1	many	TGTGCCAGCAGTTTAGGGGGGGCCACTGAAGCTTTCTTT	CASSLGGATEAFF
TRBV6-2/TRBV6-3	.	TRBJ1-5	.	TGTGCCAGCAGTGGAGCTTATAGCAATCAGCCCCAGCATTTT	CASSGAYSNQPQHF
TRBV7-2	TRBD1	TRBJ1-2	.	TGTGCCAGCAGCTTATCTAAAAAGGGGGCGGGCCCCTATGGCTACACCTTC	CASSLSKKGAGPYGYTF